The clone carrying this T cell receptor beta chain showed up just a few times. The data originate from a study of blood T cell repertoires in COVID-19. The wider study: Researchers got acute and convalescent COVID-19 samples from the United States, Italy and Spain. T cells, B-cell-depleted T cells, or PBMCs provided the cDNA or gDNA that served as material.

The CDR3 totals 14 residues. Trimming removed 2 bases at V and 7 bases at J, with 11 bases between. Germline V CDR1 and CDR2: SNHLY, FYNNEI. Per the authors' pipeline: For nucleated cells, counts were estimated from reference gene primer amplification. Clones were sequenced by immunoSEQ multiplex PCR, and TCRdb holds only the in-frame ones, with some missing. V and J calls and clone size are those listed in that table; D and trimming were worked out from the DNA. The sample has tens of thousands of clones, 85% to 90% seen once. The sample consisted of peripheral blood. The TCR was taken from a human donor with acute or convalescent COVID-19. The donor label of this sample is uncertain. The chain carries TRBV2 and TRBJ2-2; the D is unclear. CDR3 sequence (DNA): TGTGCCAGCAGTGAAAGCTCCGAGGTCGGGGAGCTGTTTTTT. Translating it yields CASSESSEVGELFF.